A selection of T cell receptor beta chains follows, all from one sample in a study of blood T cell repertoires in COVID-19. Only in-frame clones appear in the TCRdb table, and some are missing; sequencing was by immunoSEQ multiplex PCR. The table has some 300,000 clones, around 88% seen once. The sequenced sample was peripheral blood. These receptors were obtained from a woman younger than 45 who had recovered from COVID-19. Each CDR3 is given with its conserved first and last residue. D genes are given only for firm matches. Not every row has a clone size; where given, it reads once, few, many or a size class.

cdr3_length d_call clone_size j_call v_call cdr3_nt cdr3_aa
15 . . TRBJ2-1 TRBV6-5 TGTGCCAGCAGTTACTCCGAACAGGGTTACAATGAGCAGTTCTTC CASSYSEQGYNEQFF
15 . few TRBJ1-4 TRBV28 TGTGCCATACGGGGAGGCAACAATAGGGGAGAAAAACTGTTTTTT CAIRGGNNRGEKLFF
11 . . TRBJ2-5 TRBV6-5 TGTGCCAGCAGCCAAAAAGAGACCCAGTACTTC CASSQKETQYF
12 . . TRBJ1-6 TRBV3-1/TRBV3-2 TGTGCCAGCAGCCCGAGTCGGTCACCCCTCCACTTT CASSPSRSPLHF
11 . . TRBJ1-4 TRBV20-1 TGCAGTGCGCTAACCAATGAAAAACTGTTTTTT CSALTNEKLFF
15 . . TRBJ1-4 TRBV2 TGTGCCAGCAGTGTGCCGGGTCCTAGGCGTGAAAAACTGTTTTTT CASSVPGPRREKLFF
14 TRBD1 . TRBJ2-5 TRBV9 TGTGCCAGCAGCACCCGACAGGGCCAAGAGACCCAGTACTTC CASSTRQGQETQYF
15 . . TRBJ1-3 TRBV28 TGTGCCAGCAGTACCCGGGGGGGAACGGGAAACACCATATATTTT CASSTRGGTGNTIYF
18 TRBD2 . TRBJ2-1 TRBV3-1/TRBV3-2 TGTGCCAGCAGCCAAGATTATAGCGGGGCGAGCTCCTACAATGAGCAGTTCTTC CASSQDYSGASSYNEQFF
15 TRBD2 . TRBJ2-5 TRBV9 TGTGCCAGCAGCCACGGGACTAGCGGACAAGAGACCCAGTACTTC CASSHGTSGQETQYF
14 TRBD1 . TRBJ1-5 TRBV28 TGTGCCAGTAGACAGGGGCAGGGCAATCAGCCCCAGCATTTT CASRQGQGNQPQHF
14 . . TRBJ2-7 TRBV9 TGTGCCAGCAGCGTAGGAGAAGCAAGCTACGAGCAGTACTTC CASSVGEASYEQYF
13 . . TRBJ2-5 TRBV9 TGTGCCAGCAGCGCCTGGACAGAAGAGACCCAGTACTTC CASSAWTEETQYF
16 TRBD1 . TRBJ2-7 TRBV14 TGTGCCAGCAGCCAAGAGGACAGGGGACCCTCCTACGAGCAGTACTTC CASSQEDRGPSYEQYF
15 . . TRBJ2-7 TRBV18 TGTGCCAGCTCTGAGACAGGTCGGGTCTCCTACGAGCAGTACTTC CASSETGRVSYEQYF
16 . . TRBJ2-3 TRBV24-1 TGTGCCACCAGTGATGGGACTGCCGCTAGCACAGATACGCAGTATTTT CATSDGTAASTDTQYF
13 . . TRBJ2-7 TRBV11-3 TGTGCCAGCAGCTTAGAGGACAGCTACGAGCAGTACTTC CASSLEDSYEQYF
16 . . TRBJ1-4 TRBV6-5 TGTGCCAGCAGTTACTCTTCCGGGTCCCCCAATGAAAAACTGTTTTTT CASSYSSGSPNEKLFF
14 . once TRBJ1-1 TRBV7-2 TGTGCCAGCAGCCTTAACCCTTCGAGAACTGAAGCTTTCTTT CASSLNPSRTEAFF
18 TRBD1 . TRBJ2-7 TRBV28 TGTGCCAGCAGTTTCCCCCTCCTAGGGGGCTACAAGACCTACGAGCAGTACTTC CASSFPLLGGYKTYEQYF
16 . . TRBJ1-4 TRBV7-2 TGTGCCAGCAGCTTCCAACCGGGGATCAGTAATGAAAAACTGTTTTTT CASSFQPGISNEKLFF
15 TRBD1 . TRBJ1-6 TRBV4-1 TGCGCCAGCAGCCTCGGCAACAGGGGAACATCACCCCTCCACTTT CASSLGNRGTSPLHF
14 . . TRBJ1-5 TRBV5-1 TGCGCCAGCAGCTTGGGGGTAGGGGGTCAGCCCCAGCATTTT CASSLGVGGQPQHF
17 . . TRBJ2-1 TRBV7-6 TGTGCCAGCAGCTTAGCTAGTGGGACTCACTCCTACAATGAGCAGTTCTTC CASSLASGTHSYNEQFF
15 . . TRBJ1-3 TRBV7-2 TGTGCCAGCAGCTTAGCGTTCCGCTCTGGAAACACCATATATTTT CASSLAFRSGNTIYF
13 TRBD2 few TRBJ2-7 TRBV4-2 TGTGCCAGCAGCGGAGGGACTACCTACGAGCAGTACTTC CASSGGTTYEQYF
13 . . TRBJ2-2 TRBV19 TGTGCCAGTATTGGCAGGGCCACCGGGGAGCTGTTTTTT CASIGRATGELFF
12 . . TRBJ1-1 TRBV27 TGTGCCAGCTGGACAGTGAACACTGAAGCTTTCTTT CASWTVNTEAFF
12 . . TRBJ1-2 TRBV12-3/TRBV12-4 TGTGCCAGCAGGACCCGGGGGGGGTCTAACACCTTC CASRTRGGSNTF
14 TRBD2 once TRBJ2-5 TRBV7-2 TGTGCCAGCAGCTTACAGCGGGGGCAAGAGACCCAGTACTTC CASSLQRGQETQYF
15 . . TRBJ1-2 TRBV27 TGTGCCAGCAGTTCACAAGCCCTGGGAGAGGATGGCTACACCTTC CASSSQALGEDGYTF
11 . . TRBJ2-7 TRBV5-5 TGTGCCAGCAGCTCCTACTACGAGCAGTACTTC CASSSYYEQYF
11 . . TRBJ1-5 TRBV6-2/TRBV6-3 TGTGCCAGCAGCCCCGGGGGGCCCCAGCATTTT CASSPGGPQHF
16 TRBD2 . TRBJ2-1 TRBV24-1 TGTGCCACCAGTGACCCAACTAGCGGGGGGCGGAATGAGCAGTTCTTC CATSDPTSGGRNEQFF
13 TRBD1 . TRBJ1-5 TRBV27 TGTGCCAGCAGGACAGGGATAAGTCAGCCCCAGCATTTT CASRTGISQPQHF
16 TRBD1 . TRBJ2-1 TRBV9 TGTGCCAGCAGCGGAAGAGACAGGGGTTGGTACAATGAGCAGTTCTTC CASSGRDRGWYNEQFF
14 TRBD1 . TRBJ1-1 TRBV28 TGTGCCAGCAGAAAGCAGGGGGTGAGAACTGAAGCTTTCTTT CASRKQGVRTEAFF
14 TRBD1 . TRBJ2-7 TRBV24-1 TGTGCCACCAGTGACTCGGGACAGGGAAACGAGCAGTACTTC CATSDSGQGNEQYF
16 . . TRBJ2-2 TRBV7-9 TGTGCCAGCAGTCCCATCCCCAGGGCGAACACCGGGGAGCTGTTTTTT CASSPIPRANTGELFF
13 . . TRBJ1-5 TRBV7-2 TGTGCCAGCAGCTTCGGAGGAATCCAGCCCCAGCATTTT CASSFGGIQPQHF
15 . . TRBJ2-3 TRBV7-9 TGTGCCAGCAGTATTCTGGGACTTAGCACAGATACGCAGTATTTT CASSILGLSTDTQYF
15 . . TRBJ2-1 TRBV2 TGTGCCAGCAGCGCACAGGGTGTATCCTACAATGAGCAGTTCTTC CASSAQGVSYNEQFF